This T cell receptor (beta chain) derives from a study of T cell repertoires in aging, cancer and after chemotherapy. Study background: Six age groups, ranging from 30 or younger to 70 or older, included the donors.

Rearranged V-D-J TRB sequences were amplified with a mixed TRB-A/B primer pool. TCRdb processed the multiplex PCR reads anew with MiXCR; each CDR3 protein has one entry. This sample has roughly 1,400 distinct CDR3 sequences; 47% occur once, and the top ten carry 35% to 40%. There are a few counts of this clonotype. Per germline, CDR1 GTSNPN and CDR2 SVGIG (reference sequence). This CDR3 has 12 amino acids. The V and J ends lost 3 bases and 1 base respectively, with 6 bases between them. The template was genomic DNA from peripheral blood, not RNA. This clonotype was obtained from a human donor with a blood cancer. The chain is built from TRBV30 and TRBJ1-1; no definite D call. Material for sequencing was blood. The CDR3 spells CAWSRPNTEAFF. The CDR3 DNA follows: TGTGCCTGGAGCCGCCCGAACACTGAAGCTTTCTTT. Full variable domain (remainder filled in from reference TRBV30 and TRBJ1-1): SQTIHQWPATLVQPVGSPLSLECTVEGTSNPNLYWYRQAAGRGLQLLFYSVGIGQISSEVPQNLSASRPQDRQFILSSKKLLLSDSGFYLCAWSRPNTEAFFGQGTRLTVV.